This TCR beta chain was retrieved from a study of cytomegalovirus exposure and HLA in healthy donors. Broader study findings: Cytomegalovirus association was assigned to 150 to 200 TCR beta chains.

This CDR3 region has 16 residues. Germline CDR1 and CDR2: LNHNV and YYDKDF (reference sequence). Losses at the gene ends were 0 bases for V and 7 bases for J; bases not matched to a gene: 11. It was with 60 Vbeta and 13 Jbeta primers that the PCR ran. The protocol was immunoSEQ multiplex PCR, while the TCRdb copy is restricted to in-frame clones and leaves out a portion. Its table records tens of thousands of clones. Turning to this clone: Its antigen is not known.

Sequencing input: PBMCs. The chain couples TRBV15 to TRBJ2-7; 8 bases fit TRBD2. The receptor comes from a man aged 25 to 40 in good health and CMV-seropositive. CDR3 residues: CATSREVAPGGGEQYF. Here the CDR3 DNA reads TGTGCCACCAGCAGAGAAGTGGCCCCCGGGGGGGGAGAGCAGTACTTC.